The 27 T cell receptor beta chains below come from one sample, sequenced in a study of monozygotic twins with inflammatory bowel disease. TCRdb reprocessed the 5' RACE reads and reports one entry per CDR3 protein, with no DNA. This sample's table has fewer than 400,000 distinct CDR3 sequences. Sample: blood. Receptors were obtained from a human donor with ulcerative colitis or Crohn's disease, or a healthy co-twin of an affected twin (not recorded which).

The J gene is TRBJ1-1, the V gene TRBV18. This CDR3 spans 14 amino acids. CDR1 and CDR2 (germline): KGHSH, LQKENI. CDR3 protein: CASSPSVIITEAFF.

This chain's CDR3 is CASSQYGPGAQYF. The V and J genes are TRBV5-6 and TRBJ2-3; checking the TCRdb D call of TRBD1 is not possible without DNA. CDR3 size: 13 residues. The germline V gene has CDR1 SGHDT and CDR2 YYEEEE.

The chain has TRBV7-2 and TRBJ2-7; TCRdb lists TRBD1, though no DNA is available to test this call. The CDR3 runs to 15 residues. Germline-derived CDR1 and CDR2 are SGHTA and FQGNSA. The CDR3 spells CASSLGRQPWHEQYF.

The rearrangement uses TRBV2 and TRBJ2-2; checking the TCRdb D call of TRBD1 is not possible without DNA. The CDR3 contains 12 residues. Germline CDR1 is SNHLY and CDR2 is FYNNEI. This chain's CDR3 is CASSKDRRELSF. Filled out from reference TRBV2 and TRBJ2-2, the complete variable domain reads EPEVTQTPSHQVTQMGQEVILRCVPISNHLYFYWYRQILGQKVEFLVSFYNNEISEKSEIFDDQFSVERPDGSNFTLKIRSTKLEDSAMYFCASSKDRRELSFGEGSRLTVL.

J is TRBJ2-7 and V is TRBV5-1. Germline CDR1 SGHRS, CDR2 YFSETQ. The CDR3 contains 13 residues. The CDR3 is CASKLPNSYEQYF.

The chain carries TRBV7-3 and TRBJ1-6. This CDR3 region has 14 residues. From germline, CDR1 is SGHTA and CDR2 FQGTGA. The CDR3 sequence is CASSLGLTNSPLHF. The whole variable domain, filled in from reference TRBV7-3 and TRBJ1-6, reads GAGVSQTPSNKVTEKGKYVELRCDPISGHTALYWYRQSLGQGPEFLIYFQGTGAADDSGLPNDRFFAVRPEGSVSTLKIQRTERGDSAVYLCASSLGLTNSPLHFGNGTRLTVT.

The chain links TRBV7-2 to TRBJ1-4. CDR3 length equals 16 residues. Germline V gene sequence: CDR1 SGHTA, CDR2 FQGNSA. CDR3 loop: CASSLANTQLNEKLFF. The variable domain in full, with the rest retrieved from reference TRBV7-2 and TRBJ1-4, is GAGVSQSPSNKVTEKGKDVELRCDPISGHTALYWYRQSLGQGLEFLIYFQGNSAPDKSGLPSDRFSAERTGGSVSTLTIQRTQQEDSAVYLCASSLANTQLNEKLFFGSGTQLSVL.

The chain is built from TRBV20-1 and TRBJ2-5; checking the TCRdb D call of TRBD2 is not possible without DNA. Germline V gene sequence: CDR1 DFQATT, CDR2 SNEGSKA (reference sequence). This CDR3 comprises 15 residues. CDR3 sequence reads: CSASLTPSGKETQYF.

The chain couples TRBV7-2 to TRBJ1-6. CDR3 length: 16 residues. CDR1 SGHTA and CDR2 FQGNSA come from the germline V gene. The CDR3 is CASSITGVKTNSPLHF.

The chain joins TRBV5-1 to TRBJ2-7; the D gene TCRdb calls, TRBD1, cannot be checked with no DNA. This CDR3 region has 14 residues. Germline lookup yields CDR1 SGHRS and CDR2 YFSETQ. The chain's CDR3 is CASSPDGIRYEQYF.

This chain joins TRBV7-2 and TRBJ1-2; TCRdb proposes TRBD1, but this gene call is untestable without DNA. The CDR3 sequence is 16 residues long. The germline gives CDR1 SGHTA, CDR2 FQGNSA. The CDR3 sequence is CASSLFPGQGAGGYTF.

V usage is TRBV18 and J usage is TRBJ2-7; TCRdb's D call of TRBD2 is untestable without DNA. The CDR3 runs to 16 residues. Germline CDR1 is KGHSH and CDR2 is LQKENI. The CDR3 protein is CASSPPGTSGDYEQYF.

This rearrangement joins TRBV7-2 to TRBJ1-2; TCRdb's assignment of TRBD1 cannot be checked, as there is no DNA. There are 16 residues in the CDR3. Per germline, CDR1 SGHTA and CDR2 FQGNSA. This CDR3 reads CASSQSGQGLLYGYTF.

V gene TRBV6-5 combines with J gene TRBJ1-1. This CDR3 comprises 12 residues. The germline gives CDR1 MNHEY, CDR2 SVGAGI. CDR3 sequence reads: CASSPDGVTAFF.

This chain connects TRBV24-1 to TRBJ2-7; the D call from TCRdb, TRBD1, cannot be confirmed without DNA. The germline CDR1 and CDR2 sequences are KGHDR and SFDVKD. This CDR3 has 15 amino acids. CDR3 amino acids: CATSARGQGGHEQYF.

The chain carries TRBV6-6 and TRBJ2-1. Germline V lookup: CDR1 MNHNY, CDR2 SVGAGI (reference sequence). CDR3 length: 12 amino acids. This CDR3 reads CASRTDRDEQFF.

The chain couples TRBV12-3 or TRBV12-4 to TRBJ1-3; as DNA is missing, the TRBD1 call by TCRdb cannot be tested. The CDR3 extends over 17 amino acids. CDR3 protein: CASSLNWRGNSGNTIYF.

The chain employs TRBV7-8 and TRBJ2-7; the TRBD1 assignment by TCRdb is unverifiable without DNA. The CDR3 totals 15 residues. Germline V lookup: CDR1 SGHVS, CDR2 FQNEAQ. CDR3 amino acids: CASSLVWTGTYEQYF. Full variable domain (missing parts from reference TRBV7-8 and TRBJ2-7): GAGVSQSPRYKVAKRGQDVALRCDPISGHVSLFWYQQALGQGPEFLTYFQNEAQLDKSGLPSDRFFAERPEGSVSTLKIQRTQQEDSAVYLCASSLVWTGTYEQYFGPGTRLTVT.

This chain links TRBV5-1 with TRBJ2-5; no DNA is available, so the TRBD2 call from TCRdb remains unchecked. The CDR3 has 13 residues. Germline lookup yields CDR1 SGHRS and CDR2 YFSETQ. The CDR3 sequence: CASSTKRGETQYF.

The rearrangement joins TRBV5-4 to TRBJ2-1; without DNA, the TCRdb call of TRBD2 cannot be checked. This CDR3 region has 19 residues. From germline, CDR1 is SGHNT and CDR2 YYREEE (reference sequence). The CDR3 sequence: CASSLATGRTGVYVGEQFF.

The CDR3 protein is CSVEDTDSYEQYF. The chain carries TRBV29-1 and TRBJ2-7. The CDR3 is 13 amino acids. The germline gives CDR1 SQVTM, CDR2 ANQGSEA.

The chain carries TRBV15 and TRBJ2-3; TCRdb calls TRBD1, which cannot be checked without DNA. CDR1 LNHNV and CDR2 YYDKDF come from the germline V gene (reference sequence). The CDR3 runs 14 residues. CDR3 loop: CATSRGPGADTQYF.

The rearrangement links TRBV20-1 to TRBJ2-3; TCRdb's assignment of TRBD1 cannot be checked, as there is no DNA. CDR1 and CDR2 (germline): DFQATT, SNEGSKA (reference sequence). This CDR3 is built from 12 residues. The CDR3 loop is CSAYHPSDTQYF.

The J gene is TRBJ2-1, the V gene TRBV9; TCRdb returns TRBD2, unconfirmable since there is no DNA. The germline V gene has CDR1 SGDLS and CDR2 YYNGEE. This CDR3 is built from 16 residues. This chain's CDR3 is CASSAGLAPRYNEQFF.

The V call is TRBV10-2, the J call TRBJ2-1. CDR3 size: 11 residues. The germline CDR1 and CDR2 sequences are WSHSY and SAAADI. CDR3 amino acids: CASSEYSEQFF.

The chain couples TRBV20-1 to TRBJ1-5; no DNA is available, so the TRBD1 call from TCRdb remains unchecked. The CDR3 is 15 amino acids. Germline V gene sequence: CDR1 DFQATT, CDR2 SNEGSKA (reference sequence). CDR3 loop: CSATRTGSVNQPQHF.

The chain links TRBV20-1 to TRBJ1-1; the TRBD1 assignment by TCRdb is unverifiable without DNA. This CDR3 comprises 13 residues. Germline CDR1 reads DFQATT; CDR2 reads SNEGSKA (reference sequence). The CDR3: CSATRRGNTEAFF.